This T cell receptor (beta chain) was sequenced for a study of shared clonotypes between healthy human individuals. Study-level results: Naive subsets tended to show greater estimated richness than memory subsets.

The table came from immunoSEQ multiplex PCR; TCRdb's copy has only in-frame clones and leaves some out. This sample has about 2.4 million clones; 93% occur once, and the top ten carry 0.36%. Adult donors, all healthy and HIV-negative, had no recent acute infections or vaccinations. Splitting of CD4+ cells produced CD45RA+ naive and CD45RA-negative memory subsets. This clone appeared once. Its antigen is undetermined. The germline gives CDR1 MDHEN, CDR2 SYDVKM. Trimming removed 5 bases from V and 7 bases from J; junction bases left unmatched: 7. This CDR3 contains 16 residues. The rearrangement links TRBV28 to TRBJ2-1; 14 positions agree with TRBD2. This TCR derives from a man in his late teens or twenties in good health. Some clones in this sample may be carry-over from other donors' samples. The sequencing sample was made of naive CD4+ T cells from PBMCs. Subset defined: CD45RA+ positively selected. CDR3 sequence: CASSPGTSGRWNEQFF. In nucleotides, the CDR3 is TGTGCCAGCAGTCCCGGGACTAGCGGGAGATGGAATGAGCAGTTCTTC.